This T cell receptor (beta chain) was observed in a study of Graves' ophthalmopathy and Graves' hyperthyroidism. About the study: Ahead of any treatment, peripheral blood was obtained at the initial diagnosis.

The diagnosis was founded upon clinical symptoms, serum thyroxine, TRAb, thyroid ultrasound and orbital computed tomography. Study findings and constraints: Most expanded thyroid clonotypes above 0.001 frequency also appeared in blood. At about 69% sensitivity and roughly 72% specificity, the model predicted progression of the ophthalmopathy.

Details on this clonotype: Antigen: not known.

RNA transcripts served as template for amplifying TCR beta CDR3 sequences. HTBI primers primed a first-round RT-PCR, and a second-round multiplex PCR followed. TCRdb passed the multiplex PCR reads through MiXCR, listing each CDR3 protein once. The sample lists 650,000 to 800,000 distinct CDR3 sequences, under 50% occurring once. Input material: peripheral blood. The sequence derives from an adult man with Graves' ophthalmopathy.

This CDR3 reads CASSYRTGGEQYF. The DNA of the CDR3 is TGCGCCAGCAGCTACCGGACAGGGGGCGAGCAGTACTTC. The chain joins TRBV5-1 to TRBJ2-7, with TRBD1 matching over 10 bases. In germline, CDR1 is SGHRS, CDR2 YFSETQ. V was pared by 3 bases and J by 6 bases, with 3 bases of the junction left unmatched. CDR3 length: 13 amino acids.